This T cell receptor beta chain was documented in a study of blood T cell repertoires in COVID-19. The overall study: In each case, the material was cDNA or gDNA derived from T cells, B-cell-depleted T cells, or PBMCs.

Deletions cut 2 bases from V and 1 base from J, with 15 bases between. Germline V gives CDR1 MDHEN, CDR2 SYDVKM. This CDR3 has 17 amino acids. There are a few counts of this clone. TCRdb keeps only in-frame clones here, not all; method: immunoSEQ multiplex PCR. The data hold around 200,000 clones, with roughly 89% observed a single time. This sequence was found in a man between 18 and 35 years old with active or convalescent COVID-19. The chain links TRBV28 to TRBJ1-5; D possibly corresponds to TRBD1 (6 bases). The material sequenced was peripheral blood. CDR3 nucleotides: TGTGCCAGCAGTTTACCGAACAGGGTCAGAAGCAATCAGCCCCAGCATTTT. It translates to CASSLPNRVRSNQPQHF. Together with reference TRBV28 and TRBJ1-5, the CDR3 gives the full variable domain: DVKVTQSSRYLVKRTGEKVFLECVQDMDHENMFWYRQDPGLGLRLIYFSYDVKMKEKGDIPEGYSVSREKKERFSLILESASTNQTSMYLCASSLPNRVRSNQPQHFGDGTRLSIL.